This T cell receptor beta chain was documented in a study of T cell responses to AZD1222 COVID-19 vaccine. Points on this clone: The target antigen is unknown.

Sequencing used immunoSEQ multiplex PCR; TCRdb keeps in-frame clones, though not all of them. The sample has 120,000 or so clones; around nine tenths are singletons. Per the germline V gene, CDR1 is MDHEN and CDR2 is SYDVKM. The CDR3 is made up of 16 amino acids. With 4 bases clipped from V and 9 bases from J, the junction kept 14 bases outside the gene matches. Whole-study findings and limits: Donors in the cohort were predominantly white British and more often female, and clonal diversity was possibly underestimated. Targets within unmutated variant regions were reportedly found for nearly half of spike-specific TCRs.

This receptor was taken from an adult in good health. The chain links TRBV28 to TRBJ2-1; 8 bases map to TRBD2. The sample consisted of peripheral blood, taken on day 0 of AZD1222 vaccination. The CDR3 loop is CASSSPAAGVLREQFF. The DNA for the CDR3 is TGTGCCAGCAGTTCCCCCGCAGCGGGAGTTTTACGTGAGCAGTTCTTC.